This T cell receptor (beta chain) was observed in a study of early T cells in non-severe SARS-CoV-2 infection. Overall study: From unsorted whole blood, bulk RNA was sequenced, and the chains remained unpaired. Whole-study findings and limits: Anti-spike CD8 responses were favored by VDJdb matching, which missed private and CD4 specificities.

This clonotype occurred many times. What it recognizes is unknown. Germline values: CDR1 KGHSH, CDR2 LQKENI. V was pared by 1 base and J by 3 bases, with 12 bases between. The CDR3 consists of 15 residues. Individual cDNA molecules received unique molecular identifiers. TCRdb re-called the 5' RACE reads through MiXCR, storing one row per CDR3 protein. The profile shows 24,000 or so distinct CDR3 sequences, 4.2% of them singletons. Sequences were obtained from whole blood. The rearrangement joins TRBV18 to TRBJ1-1; no clear D. This clonotype was obtained from an adult who was a healthcare worker with PCR-confirmed SARS-CoV-2 infection or an uninfected control (not recorded which). The CDR3 sequence: CASSPRVGSDTEAFF. In nucleotides, the CDR3 is TGTGCCAGCTCACCACGTGTGGGATCGGACACTGAAGCTTTCTTT.